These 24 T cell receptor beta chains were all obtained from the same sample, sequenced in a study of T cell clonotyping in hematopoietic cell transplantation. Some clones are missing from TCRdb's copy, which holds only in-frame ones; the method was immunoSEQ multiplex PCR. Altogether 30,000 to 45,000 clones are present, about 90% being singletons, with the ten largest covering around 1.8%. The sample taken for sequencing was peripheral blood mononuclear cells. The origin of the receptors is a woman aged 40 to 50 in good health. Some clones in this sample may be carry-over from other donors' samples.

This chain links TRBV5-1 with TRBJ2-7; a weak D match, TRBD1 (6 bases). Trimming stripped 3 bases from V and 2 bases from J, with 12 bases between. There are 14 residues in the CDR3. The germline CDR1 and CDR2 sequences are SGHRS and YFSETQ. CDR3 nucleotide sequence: TGCGCCAGCAGCTCTACAGGGCCCCCCTACGAGCAGTACTTC. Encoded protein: CASSSTGPPYEQYF.

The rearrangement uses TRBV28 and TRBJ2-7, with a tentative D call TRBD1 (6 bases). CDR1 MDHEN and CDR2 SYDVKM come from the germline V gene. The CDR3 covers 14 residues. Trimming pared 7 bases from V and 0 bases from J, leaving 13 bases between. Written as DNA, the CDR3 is TGTGCCAGCACACCCCGGGACACCTCCTACGAGCAGTACTTC. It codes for CASTPRDTSYEQYF.

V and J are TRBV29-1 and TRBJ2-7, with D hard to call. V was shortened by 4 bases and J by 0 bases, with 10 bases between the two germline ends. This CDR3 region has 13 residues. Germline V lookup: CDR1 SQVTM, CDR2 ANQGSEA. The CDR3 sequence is CSVVGTDSYEQYF. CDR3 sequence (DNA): TGCAGCGTTGTAGGAACAGACTCCTACGAGCAGTACTTC.

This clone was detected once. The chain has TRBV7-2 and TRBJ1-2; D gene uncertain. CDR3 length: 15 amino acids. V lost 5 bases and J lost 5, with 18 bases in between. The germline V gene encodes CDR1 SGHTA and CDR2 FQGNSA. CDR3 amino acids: CASSHGLNPEYGYTF. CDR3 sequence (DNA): TGTGCCAGCAGCCACGGGCTAAACCCGGAATATGGCTACACCTTC.

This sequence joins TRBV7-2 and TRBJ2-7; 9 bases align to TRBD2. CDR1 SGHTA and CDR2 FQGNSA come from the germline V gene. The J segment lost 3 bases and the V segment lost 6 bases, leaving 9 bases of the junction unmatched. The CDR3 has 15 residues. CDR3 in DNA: TGTGCCAGCAGTTTTAGCGGGGGTGCATACTACGAGCAGTACTTC. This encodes CASSFSGGAYYEQYF.

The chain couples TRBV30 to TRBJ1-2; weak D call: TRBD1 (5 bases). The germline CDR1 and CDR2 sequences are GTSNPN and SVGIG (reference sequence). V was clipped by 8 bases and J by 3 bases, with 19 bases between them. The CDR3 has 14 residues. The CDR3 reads CAGNRPQGHYGYTF. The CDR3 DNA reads TGTGCCGGAAACAGGCCCCAGGGCCACTATGGCTACACCTTC. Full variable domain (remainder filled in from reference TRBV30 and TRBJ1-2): SQTIHQWPATLVQPVGSPLSLECTVEGTSNPNLYWYRQAAGRGLQLLFYSVGIGQISSEVPQNLSASRPQDRQFILSSKKLLLSDSGFYLCAGNRPQGHYGYTFGSGTRLTVV.

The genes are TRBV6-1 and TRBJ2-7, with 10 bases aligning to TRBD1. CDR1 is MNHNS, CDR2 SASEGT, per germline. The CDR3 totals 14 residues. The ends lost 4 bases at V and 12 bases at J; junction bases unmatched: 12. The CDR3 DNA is TGTGCCAGCAGTGTCCGACAGGGGGCGGCTTCGGCGTACTTC. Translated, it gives CASSVRQGAASAYF.

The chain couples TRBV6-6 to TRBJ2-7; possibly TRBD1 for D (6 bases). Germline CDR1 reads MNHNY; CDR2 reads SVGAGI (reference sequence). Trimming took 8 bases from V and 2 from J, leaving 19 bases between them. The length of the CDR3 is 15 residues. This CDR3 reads CASGRTGSMAYEQYF. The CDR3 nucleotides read TGTGCCAGCGGAAGAACAGGGTCAATGGCCTACGAGCAGTACTTC.

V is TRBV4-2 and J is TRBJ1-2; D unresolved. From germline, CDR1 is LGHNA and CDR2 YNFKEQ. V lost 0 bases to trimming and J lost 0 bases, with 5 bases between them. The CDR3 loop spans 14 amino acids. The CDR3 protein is CASSQDGSNYGYTF. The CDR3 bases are TGTGCCAGCAGCCAAGATGGTTCTAACTATGGCTACACCTTC.

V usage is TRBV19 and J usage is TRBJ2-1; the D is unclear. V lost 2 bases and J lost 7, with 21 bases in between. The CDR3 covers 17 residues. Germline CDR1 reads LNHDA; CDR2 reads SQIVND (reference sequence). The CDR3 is CASSIRAPPAMSNEQFF. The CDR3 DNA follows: TGTGCCAGTAGTATAAGGGCACCGCCTGCGATGAGTAATGAGCAGTTCTTC.

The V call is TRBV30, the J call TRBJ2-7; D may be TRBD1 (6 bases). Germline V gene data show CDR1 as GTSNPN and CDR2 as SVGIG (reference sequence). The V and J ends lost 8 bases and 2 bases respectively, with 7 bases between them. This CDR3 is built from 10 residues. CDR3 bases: TGTGCCGGGGGCACCTACGAGCAGTACTTC. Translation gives CAGGTYEQYF.

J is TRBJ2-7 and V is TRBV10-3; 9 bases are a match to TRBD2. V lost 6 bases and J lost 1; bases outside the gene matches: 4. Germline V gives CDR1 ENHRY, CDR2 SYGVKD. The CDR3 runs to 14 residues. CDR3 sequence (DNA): TGTGCCATCAGGGACACTAGCGGGTCCTACGAGCAGTACTTC. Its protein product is CAIRDTSGSYEQYF.

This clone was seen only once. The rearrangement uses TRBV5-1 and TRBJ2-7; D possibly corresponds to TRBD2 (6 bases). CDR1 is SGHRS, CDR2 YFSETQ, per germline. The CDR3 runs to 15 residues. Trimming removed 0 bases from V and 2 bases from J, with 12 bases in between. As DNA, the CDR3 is TGCGCCAGCAGCTTGGGTGCGGGATTAACCTACGAGCAGTACTTC. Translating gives CASSLGAGLTYEQYF.

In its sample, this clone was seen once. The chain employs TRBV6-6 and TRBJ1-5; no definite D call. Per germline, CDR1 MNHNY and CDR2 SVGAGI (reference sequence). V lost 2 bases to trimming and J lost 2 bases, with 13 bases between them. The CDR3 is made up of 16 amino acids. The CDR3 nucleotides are TGTGCCAGCAGTTACGGTATACAAACGGGCAATCAGCCCCAGCATTTT. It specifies CASSYGIQTGNQPQHF.

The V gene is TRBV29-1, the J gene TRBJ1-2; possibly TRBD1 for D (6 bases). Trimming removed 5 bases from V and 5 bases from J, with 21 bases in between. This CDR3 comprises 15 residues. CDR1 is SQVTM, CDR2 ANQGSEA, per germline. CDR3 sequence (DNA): TGCAGCGTTCAAGGGCGGTCAGGGGATCCTTATGGCTACACCTTC. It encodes CSVQGRSGDPYGYTF.

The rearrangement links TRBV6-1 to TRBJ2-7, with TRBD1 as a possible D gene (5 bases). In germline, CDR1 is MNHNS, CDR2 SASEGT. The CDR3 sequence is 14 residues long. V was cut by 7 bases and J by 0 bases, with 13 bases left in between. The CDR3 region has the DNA TGTGCCAGCATTAACAGGCTGAGCTCCTACGAGCAGTACTTC. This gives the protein CASINRLSSYEQYF.

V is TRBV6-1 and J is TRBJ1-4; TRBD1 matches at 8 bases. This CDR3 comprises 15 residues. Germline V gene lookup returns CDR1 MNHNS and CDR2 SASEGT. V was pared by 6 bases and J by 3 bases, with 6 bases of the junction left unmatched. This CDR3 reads CASSDQGAPNEKLFF. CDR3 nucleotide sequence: TGTGCCAGCAGCGACCAGGGGGCACCTAATGAAAAACTGTTTTTT.

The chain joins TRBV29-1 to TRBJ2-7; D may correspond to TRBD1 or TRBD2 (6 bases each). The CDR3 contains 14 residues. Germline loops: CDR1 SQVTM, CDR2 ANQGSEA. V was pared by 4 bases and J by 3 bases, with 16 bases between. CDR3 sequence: CSVAGGAGDYEQYF. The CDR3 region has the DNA TGCAGCGTTGCCGGGGGCGCTGGGGACTACGAGCAGTACTTC.

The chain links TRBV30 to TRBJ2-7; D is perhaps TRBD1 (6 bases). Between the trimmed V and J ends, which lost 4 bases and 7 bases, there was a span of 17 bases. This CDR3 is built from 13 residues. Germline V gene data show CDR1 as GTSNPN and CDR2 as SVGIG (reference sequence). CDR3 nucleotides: TGTGCCTGGACTGACAGGCCCCTCGGGGAGCAGTACTTC. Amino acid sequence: CAWTDRPLGEQYF.

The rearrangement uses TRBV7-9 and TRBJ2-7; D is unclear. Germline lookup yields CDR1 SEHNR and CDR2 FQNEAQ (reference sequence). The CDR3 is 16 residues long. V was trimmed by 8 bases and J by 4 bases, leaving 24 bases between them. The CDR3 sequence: CASELTNMGARYEQYF. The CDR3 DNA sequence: TGTGCCAGCGAGCTCACTAATATGGGCGCTAGGTACGAGCAGTACTTC. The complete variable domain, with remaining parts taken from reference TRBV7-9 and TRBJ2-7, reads DTGVSQNPRHKITKRGQNVTFRCDPISEHNRLYWYRQTLGQGPEFLTYFQNEAQLEKSRLLSDRFSAERPKGSFSTLEIQRTEQGDSAMYLCASELTNMGARYEQYFGPGTRLTVT.

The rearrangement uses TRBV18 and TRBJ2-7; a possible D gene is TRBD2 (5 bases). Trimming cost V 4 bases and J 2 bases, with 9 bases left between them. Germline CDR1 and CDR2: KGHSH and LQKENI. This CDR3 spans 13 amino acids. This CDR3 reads CASSRSATYEQYF. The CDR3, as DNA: TGTGCCAGCTCACGTAGCGCCACCTACGAGCAGTACTTC.

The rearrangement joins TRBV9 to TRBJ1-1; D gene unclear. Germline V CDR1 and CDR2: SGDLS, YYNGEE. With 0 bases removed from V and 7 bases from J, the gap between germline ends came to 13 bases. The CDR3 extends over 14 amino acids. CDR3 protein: CASSVAQDYGEAFF. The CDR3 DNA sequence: TGTGCCAGCAGCGTAGCCCAGGATTACGGTGAAGCTTTCTTT.

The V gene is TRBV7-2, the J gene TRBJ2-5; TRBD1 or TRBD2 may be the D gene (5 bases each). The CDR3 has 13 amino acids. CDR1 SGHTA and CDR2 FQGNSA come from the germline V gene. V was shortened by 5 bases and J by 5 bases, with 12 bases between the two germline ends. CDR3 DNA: TGTGCCAGCAGCGAGGGGTTACTCGAGACCCAGTACTTC. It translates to CASSEGLLETQYF.

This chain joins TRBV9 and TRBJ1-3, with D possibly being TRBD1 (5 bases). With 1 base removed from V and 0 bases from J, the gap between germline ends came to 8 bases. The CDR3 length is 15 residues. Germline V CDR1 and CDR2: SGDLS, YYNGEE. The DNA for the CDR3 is TGTGCCAGCAGCGTAAGTGGGACCTCTGGAAACACCATATATTTT. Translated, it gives CASSVSGTSGNTIYF.